This T cell receptor beta chain was sequenced during a study of T cells in Graves' hyperthyroidism and ophthalmopathy (dated by TCRdb to the late 2010s). Some background on the complete study: Peripheral blood samples were taken at the time of initial diagnosis, prior to any treatment. To identify distinguishing TCR V-J signatures, a discovery cohort of around 98 patients was used, comprising 43 with Graves' ophthalmopathy and 57 with stable Graves' hyperthyroidism. Prospective prediction of ophthalmopathy was tested in an independent validation cohort consisting of 18 to 20 hyperthyroidism patients and some 16 patients who later progressed to ophthalmopathy. The approximately 100 discovery patients were randomly split 7:3 into training and test sets. In about 6 Graves' hyperthyroidism patients, the study also compared T-cell repertoires from thyroid tissue with T-cell repertoires from blood. Once sampling was done, hyperthyroidism patients were given methimazole at a starting dose of 30 mg daily, whereas ophthalmopathy patients were given high-dose intravenous methylprednisolone. The paper describes TCR Vbeta CDR3 sequencing of 120 to 150 peripheral blood samples, made up of about 40 ophthalmopathy patients, 70 to 75 hyperthyroidism patients and some 17 progressor patients.

In its sample, this clonotype was seen a few times. Its antigen is currently not known. No qualities accompany the bases; no much larger clone lies one base away. Ophthalmopathy patients had moderately to severely active disease, with a Clinical Activity Score of 3 or more, a NOSPECS grade of 4 or more, and a disease duration of less than 3 months. Any patient with an uncontrolled infection, another autoimmune disease, pregnancy or lactation was excluded. Diagnoses were established on the basis of clinical symptoms, serum thyroxine and TRAb, thyroid ultrasound, and orbital computed tomography. Ficoll-Paque density gradient centrifugation was used to isolate PBMCs from around 10 ml of fresh peripheral blood. Total RNA was extracted using Trizol reagent, and RNA quality was assessed on an Agilent 2100 Bioanalyzer. Amplification of TCR beta CDR3 regions was carried out from RNA transcripts. The first round of RT-PCR for the TCR CDR3 was performed with the HTBI primer set and the Qiagen OneStep RT-PCR kit. The libraries were constructed in a second round of multiplex PCR and then size-selected and purified. Libraries were sequenced paired-end with 100 bp reads on an Illumina HiSeq2000. The authors' pipeline ran thus. SOAPnuke was used to process the raw data, with reads discarded if the reads contained adapters or uncalled bases, had a mean Phred below 15, or lacked an exact constant-primer or identifier match. High-quality paired reads were merged using COPE v1.2.5, and each unique nucleotide sequence was defined as a clonotype. MiTCR v1.1 was used to align the clonotypes against IMGT TRBV, TRBD and TRBJ reference segments. Analysis was restricted to V-J combinations with a frequency above 0.0001, which covered 99.2% of repertoires. A TCS score was defined as the ratio between F50 (clonal expansion) and ExV (chaos), using BLOSUM62-based TCRdist between CDR3 peptides within each V-J. Welch's t-statistics and random forest reduced fewer than 600 V-J features to 13, which were used in a naive Bayes classifier (R e1071). The public sequencing data were trimmed at Q25 with fastp and processed into clonotypes with MiXCR by TCRdb, which kept only in-frame beta chains. Duplicate CDR3 protein sequences are folded into a single record with the most common DNA and genes. TCRdb's processing, not the study's, gives the V and J calls here. This sample gives 250,000 to 300,000 distinct CDR3 sequences in total; approximately 19% of them show up just once. The biggest ten clones account for 35% to 40% of the sample.

Measured from the cysteine to the phenylalanine, the CDR3 is 16 residues long. Only the CDR3 DNA stays, 48 bases, in frame from base 1. Trimming at the junction amounts to 5 bases on V and 2 bases on J, and the germline ends lie 19 bases apart. CDR1 and CDR2 are drawn from the germline V gene: SGHRS, YFSETQ. What the authors observed across the whole study: Most expanded thyroid clonotypes (frequency above 0.001) were also found in blood, which suggests that blood repertoires may mirror thyroid immune responses. A 13 V-J signature model separated ophthalmopathy from stable hyperthyroidism, with over 85% sensitivity and 81.08% specificity in cross-validation and 80%/75% in testing. In validation, progression to ophthalmopathy was predicted by the model with more than 65% sensitivity and roughly 76% specificity, a median of 6.5 months before onset. Sample size was not statistically predetermined, and investigators were not blinded to group allocation.

The sample taken for sequencing was blood. This clonotype was obtained from a man in his forties or fifties with Graves' ophthalmopathy. The sequence is built from TRBV5-1 and TRBJ1-1; matching of 5 bases hints at TRBD1 as the D gene. The CDR3 has the sequence CASRFGGARGNTEAFF. The base sequence is TGCGCCAGCAGGTTCGGAGGGGCGCGAGGCAACACTGAAGCTTTCTTT.